This record covers a single TCR beta chain. A far larger clone is a single base away, which makes a read error likely. Germline V lookup: CDR1 LNHDA, CDR2 SQIVND (reference sequence). The CDR3 has 13 residues. The data derive from a study of shared clonotypes between healthy human individuals. Method: immunoSEQ multiplex PCR; TCRdb's copy keeps in-frame clones and lacks some. The sample lists approximately 500,000 clones; about 84% were seen once. This receptor was identified in a woman aged 40 to 50 in good health. Some clones in this sample may be carry-over from other donors' samples. The sequenced sample consisted of PBMCs. The chain has TRBV19 and TRBJ2-2; TRBD2 is a possible D gene (5 bases). CDR3: CASSMWNTGELVF. The DNA of the CDR3 is TGTGCCAGTAGTATGTGGAACACCGGGGAGCTGGTTTTT.